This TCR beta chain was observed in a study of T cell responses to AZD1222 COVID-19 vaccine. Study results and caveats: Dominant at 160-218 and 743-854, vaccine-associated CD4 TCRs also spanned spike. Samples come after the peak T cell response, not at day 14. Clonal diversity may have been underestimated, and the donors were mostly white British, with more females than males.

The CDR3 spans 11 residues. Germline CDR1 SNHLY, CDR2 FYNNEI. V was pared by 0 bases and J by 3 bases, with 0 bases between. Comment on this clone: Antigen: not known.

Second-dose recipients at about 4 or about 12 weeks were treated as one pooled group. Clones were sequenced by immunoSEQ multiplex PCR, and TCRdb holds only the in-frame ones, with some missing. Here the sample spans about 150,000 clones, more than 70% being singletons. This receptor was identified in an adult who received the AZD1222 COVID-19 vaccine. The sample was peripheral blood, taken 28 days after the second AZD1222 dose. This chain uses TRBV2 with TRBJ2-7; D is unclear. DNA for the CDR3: TGTGCCAGCAGTGAAGCCTACGAGCAGTACTTC. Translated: CASSEAYEQYF.